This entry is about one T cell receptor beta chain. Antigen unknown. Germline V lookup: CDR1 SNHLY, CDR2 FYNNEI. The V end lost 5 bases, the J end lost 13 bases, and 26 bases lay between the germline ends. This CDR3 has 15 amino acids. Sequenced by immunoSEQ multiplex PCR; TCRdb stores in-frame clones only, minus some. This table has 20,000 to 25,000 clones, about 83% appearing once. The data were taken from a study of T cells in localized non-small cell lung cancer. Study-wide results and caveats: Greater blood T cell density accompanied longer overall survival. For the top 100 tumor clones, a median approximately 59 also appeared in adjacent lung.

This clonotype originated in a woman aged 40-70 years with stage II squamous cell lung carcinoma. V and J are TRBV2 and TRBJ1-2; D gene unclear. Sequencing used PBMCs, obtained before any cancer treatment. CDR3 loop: CASSPQARSQTSCTF. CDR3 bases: TGTGCCAGCAGTCCTCAGGCCCGTTCCCAAACGAGTTGCACCTTC.